The 14 T cell receptor beta chains below were found in one sample sequenced in a study of cytomegalovirus exposure and HLA in healthy donors. The PCR was carried out with 60 Vbeta primers and 13 Jbeta primers. Assay: immunoSEQ multiplex PCR; the TCRdb copy retains only in-frame clones and omits some. The table shows about 130,000 clones, with approximately 82% occurring only once. Source material: PBMCs. These receptors were collected from a man aged 50 to 59 in good health and CMV-seronegative.

CDR3 region: CSVERSGGEETQYF. CDR3 nucleotides: TGCAGCGTTGAAAGGAGCGGGGGGGAAGAGACCCAGTACTTC. The V gene is TRBV29-1, the J gene TRBJ2-5; 10 bases are shared with TRBD2. The CDR3 has 14 amino acids. Unmatched junction bases numbered 3, after V lost 2 bases and J lost 3 bases. The germline CDR1 and CDR2 sequences are SQVTM and ANQGSEA.

This chain joins TRBV7-6 and TRBJ2-2, with a tentative D call TRBD2 (5 bases). The CDR3 has 15 residues. CDR1 SGHVS and CDR2 FNYEAQ come from the germline V gene. The V end was cut by 3 bases, the J end by 4 bases, with 12 bases between. The CDR3 DNA is TGTGCCAGCAGCTTCGAAGGACTTTTCACCGGGGAGCTGTTTTTT. Its protein product is CASSFEGLFTGELFF.

This chain joins TRBV5-1 and TRBJ1-6, with TRBD1 identical over 7 bases. There are 14 residues in the CDR3. Germline V lookup: CDR1 SGHRS, CDR2 YFSETQ. V trimming: 0 bases; J trimming: 10 bases; junction bases outside the gene matches: 4. CDR3 region: CASSLGDRASPLHF. CDR3 nucleotide sequence: TGCGCCAGCAGCTTGGGGGACAGAGCGTCACCCCTCCACTTT.

The chain combines TRBV7-8 with TRBJ1-1; D gene unclear. This CDR3 region has 13 residues. Germline values: CDR1 SGHVS, CDR2 FQNEAQ. V lost 4 bases, J lost 3 bases, and 9 bases lay in between. In DNA form, the CDR3 reads TGTGCCAGCAGCTCACAGAGTTACACTGAAGCTTTCTTT. As protein: CASSSQSYTEAFF.

V gene TRBV5-1 combines with J gene TRBJ2-5, with TRBD2 matching over 7 bases. Trimming cost V 2 bases and J 4 bases; bases outside gene matches: 5. CDR1 and CDR2 from the germline V gene are SGHRS and YFSETQ. The CDR3 length is 14 residues. The CDR3 DNA sequence: TGCGCCAGCAGCTTTGGTTCGGGGGGAGAGACCCAGTACTTC. It yields the protein CASSFGSGGETQYF.

The chain has TRBV5-4 and TRBJ2-3, with D possibly TRBD1 on 6 matching bases. The germline V and J ends were trimmed by 3 bases and 6 bases, with 11 bases remaining between them. The CDR3 runs 13 residues. CDR1 is SGHNT, CDR2 YYREEE, per germline (reference sequence). CDR3 DNA sequence: TGTGCCAGCAGCTCGGCTAGGGGGGATACGCAGTATTTT. Translating it yields CASSSARGDTQYF.

The table lists this clone with a count of one. This chain connects TRBV29-1 to TRBJ1-2; D ambiguous. The germline V gene encodes CDR1 SQVTM and CDR2 ANQGSEA. The CDR3 spans 12 residues. V was shortened by 1 base and J by 8 bases, with 11 bases between the two germline ends. The DNA of the CDR3 is TGCAGCGTTGAAGGTCCCAGCGAGGGCTACACCTTC. This codes for CSVEGPSEGYTF.

The genes are TRBV18 and TRBJ1-1, with 7 positions matching TRBD1. CDR3 length equals 13 residues. The V gene's germline CDR1 is KGHSH and CDR2 LQKENI. V lost 3 bases, J lost 6 bases, and 4 bases stayed unmatched. The CDR3 DNA follows: TGTGCCAGCTCACCTGACAGGGAAGCTGAAGCTTTCTTT. Residues: CASSPDREAEAFF.

This clone has just a few counts. The DNA for the CDR3 is TGTGCCAGTAGTCCAGGGGCTAACTATGGCTACACCTTC. Translated: CASSPGANYGYTF. The gene calls are TRBV19 and TRBJ1-2; perhaps TRBD1 as D (6 bases). The germline V gene has CDR1 LNHDA and CDR2 SQIVND (reference sequence). Deletions cut 5 bases from V and 0 bases from J, with 7 bases between. This CDR3 has 13 amino acids.

The CDR3 sequence: CASSLAPPSTEAFF. The CDR3 DNA is TGCGCCAGCAGCTTGGCCCCGCCCAGCACTGAAGCTTTCTTT. This chain links TRBV5-1 with TRBJ1-1; D is ambiguous. CDR3 size: 14 residues. V gave up 0 bases and J gave up 4 bases, with 10 bases separating them. The germline V gene has CDR1 SGHRS and CDR2 YFSETQ.

The genes are TRBV2 and TRBJ1-1; D remains ambiguous. In germline, CDR1 is SNHLY, CDR2 FYNNEI. Between the trimmed V and J ends, which lost 3 bases and 1 base, there was a span of 12 bases. The CDR3 length is 15 residues. As DNA, the CDR3 is TGTGCCAGCAGTGAGTCTGAGGGCCGGAACACTGAAGCTTTCTTT. Its translation is CASSESEGRNTEAFF.

V gene TRBV7-6 combines with J gene TRBJ2-3; D is undetermined. In germline, CDR1 is SGHVS, CDR2 FNYEAQ. The CDR3 covers 12 residues. Trimming removed 5 bases at V and 2 bases at J, with 5 bases between. CDR3 bases: TGTGCCAGCAGCCCCATCACAGATACGCAGTATTTT. Its protein product is CASSPITDTQYF.

The chain uses TRBV15 and TRBJ2-7; D is ambiguous. CDR1 is LNHNV, CDR2 YYDKDF, per germline (reference sequence). CDR3 length equals 12 residues. Trimming removed 5 bases at V and 1 base at J, with 6 bases between. This CDR3 is CATSDTSYEQYF. The CDR3 DNA is TGTGCCACCAGCGACACTTCCTACGAGCAGTACTTC.

In the case of this clone: One junction end disagrees with the germline gene, perhaps due to a read error. The sample holds other DNA sequences that translate to the same CDR3. The chain joins TRBV29-1 to TRBJ1-1, with TRBD1 as a possible D gene (5 bases). Germline CDR1 and CDR2: SQVTM and ANQGSEA. The CDR3 totals 13 residues. CDR3 in amino acids: CSGGTTMNTEAFF. The CDR3 DNA is TGTAGCGGCGGGACTACGATGAACACTGAAGCTTTCTTT.